This passage covers 28 T cell receptor beta chains from one sample sequenced in a study of T-cell memory formation after mild COVID-19. MiXCR, applied by TCRdb to the 5' RACE reads, yields one record per CDR3 protein. The repertoire has 400,000 or so distinct CDR3 sequences, 15% to 25% of them found once; the top ten carry approximately 8.1%. Sequenced material: PBMCs or a T cell subset sorted from them (not recorded which). These receptors came from an adult woman who had mild COVID-19 (a few samples of this study predate the infection). Cell type and time point are not known.

The genes are TRBV5-5 and TRBJ2-1, with D possibly TRBD1 on 5 matching bases. The CDR3 contains 15 residues. V was cut by 2 bases and J by 0 bases, with 9 bases left in between. The V gene's germline CDR1 is SGHKS and CDR2 YYEKEE (reference sequence). This CDR3 reads CASSFQGFSYNEQFF. The CDR3 nucleotides are TGTGCCAGCAGCTTTCAGGGATTCTCCTACAATGAGCAGTTCTTC.

The chain has TRBV4-1 and TRBJ2-7; the D is unclear. V lost 2 bases and J lost 2, with 10 bases in between. The CDR3 sequence is 14 residues long. The germline V gene encodes CDR1 MGHRA and CDR2 YSYEKL. The CDR3 nucleotides are TGCGCCAGCAGCCAAACCGGTAGGACCTACGAGCAGTACTTC. This sequence encodes CASSQTGRTYEQYF.

In its sample, this clonotype was seen a few times. The chain carries TRBV30 and TRBJ1-5; weak D call: TRBD1 (5 bases). This CDR3 has 14 residues. V was trimmed by 3 bases and J by 3 bases, leaving 12 bases between them. The germline gives CDR1 GTSNPN, CDR2 SVGIG (reference sequence). The CDR3 is CAWSGAAFNQPQHF. CDR3 nucleotides: TGTGCCTGGAGCGGGGCGGCTTTCAATCAGCCCCAGCATTTT.

This chain uses TRBV9 with TRBJ2-1; D perhaps matches TRBD2 (5 bases). This CDR3 region has 14 residues. Trimming removed 4 bases from V and 6 bases from J, with 14 bases in between. Germline lookup yields CDR1 SGDLS and CDR2 YYNGEE. The CDR3: CASSPPSRGNEQFF. The CDR3 DNA sequence: TGTGCCAGCAGCCCCCCCAGCCGGGGCAATGAGCAGTTCTTC.

V usage is TRBV12-3 or TRBV12-4 and J usage is TRBJ2-3, with D possibly being TRBD1 or TRBD2 (6 bases each). Between the trimmed V and J ends, which lost 6 bases and 5 bases, there was a span of 12 bases. The CDR3 spans 13 residues. DNA of the CDR3: TGTGCCAGCAGCCCGGAGGGGGTAGATACGCAGTATTTT. Encoded protein: CASSPEGVDTQYF.

The chain has TRBV10-3 and TRBJ1-2; D unclear. The germline V gene has CDR1 ENHRY and CDR2 SYGVKD. There are 13 residues in the CDR3. Trimming took off 3 bases at V and 5 bases at J, with 10 bases between the two ends. The CDR3 here is CAISDGPGYGYTF. The CDR3 DNA reads as TGTGCCATCAGTGACGGCCCGGGATATGGCTACACCTTC.

The chain employs TRBV6-1 and TRBJ2-2; 10 bases are shared with TRBD2. The CDR3 has 15 residues. V gave up 7 bases and J gave up 3 bases; unmatched junction bases: 5. Germline values: CDR1 MNHNS, CDR2 SASEGT. In nucleotides, the CDR3 is TGTGCCAGCAACAGACTAGCGGGCCACACCGGGGAGCTGTTTTTT. It encodes CASNRLAGHTGELFF.

The rearrangement joins TRBV7-2 to TRBJ2-5; a possible D gene is TRBD2 (5 bases). Germline values: CDR1 SGHTA, CDR2 FQGNSA. The CDR3 covers 14 residues. Trimming took 3 bases from V and 5 from J, leaving 13 bases between them. CDR3 protein: CASSLIGSRETQYF. CDR3 coding DNA: TGTGCCAGCAGCTTGATTGGGAGTCGGGAGACCCAGTACTTC.

This chain uses TRBV29-1 with TRBJ1-1; D is ambiguous. Trimming took 4 bases from V and 0 from J, leaving 3 bases between them. CDR1 and CDR2 (germline): SQVTM, ANQGSEA. This CDR3 is built from 11 residues. The CDR3 loop is CSVAVNTEAFF. The CDR3 coding sequence is TGCAGCGTTGCGGTGAACACTGAAGCTTTCTTT.

This rearrangement joins TRBV3-1 to TRBJ2-4; 15 bases align to TRBD2. V was clipped by 0 bases and J by 8 bases; unmatched bases: 11. This CDR3 contains 19 residues. Germline CDR1 and CDR2: LGHDT and YNNKEL (reference sequence). This CDR3 is CASSQDKGLAGGQGDIQYF. CDR3 coding DNA: TGTGCCAGCAGCCAAGATAAAGGACTAGCGGGAGGGCAAGGAGACATTCAGTACTTC.

The chain combines TRBV14 with TRBJ1-3; D gene unclear. Trimming took off 2 bases at V and 0 bases at J, with 8 bases between the two ends. The germline V gene encodes CDR1 SGHDN and CDR2 FVKESK. The CDR3 totals 15 residues. This CDR3 reads CASSQFVNSGNTIYF. Written as DNA, the CDR3 is TGTGCCAGCAGCCAATTTGTCAACTCTGGAAACACCATATATTTT.

There are a few counts of this clonotype. The V call is TRBV24-1, the J call TRBJ2-3; D ambiguous. Trimming took off 6 bases at V and 2 bases at J, with 8 bases between the two ends. Germline CDR1 reads KGHDR; CDR2 reads SFDVKD. The CDR3 runs to 13 residues. CDR3 sequence: CATSTWSTDTQYF. The CDR3 DNA sequence: TGTGCCACCAGTACATGGTCCACAGATACGCAGTATTTT.

This clonotype came up a few times. The chain carries TRBV30 and TRBJ2-3; the D is unclear. This CDR3 comprises 16 residues. Germline CDR1 is GTSNPN and CDR2 is SVGIG (reference sequence). Trimming took off 2 bases at V and 0 bases at J, with 15 bases between the two ends. The DNA for the CDR3 is TGTGCCTGGAGTACACTTTACAGACTTAGCACAGATACGCAGTATTTT. This encodes CAWSTLYRLSTDTQYF.

The chain carries TRBV5-6 and TRBJ2-5, with D perhaps given as TRBD1 or TRBD2 (5 bases each). Trimming took 0 bases from V and 3 from J, leaving 15 bases between them. Germline CDR1 SGHDT, CDR2 YYEEEE. There are 16 residues in the CDR3. This CDR3 is CASSLGDRIGKETQYF. In nucleotides, the CDR3 is TGTGCCAGCAGCTTGGGGGACCGGATTGGCAAAGAGACCCAGTACTTC.

V is TRBV20-1 and J is TRBJ1-1; D is undetermined. Germline CDR1 and CDR2: DFQATT and SNEGSKA (reference sequence). The CDR3 has 12 amino acids. The germline V and J ends were trimmed by 3 bases and 7 bases, with 12 bases remaining between them. The CDR3 loop is CSARAGPGEAFF. DNA for the CDR3: TGCAGTGCTAGGGCAGGACCGGGTGAAGCTTTCTTT.

The chain uses TRBV27 and TRBJ2-7, with 11 bases matching TRBD2. This CDR3 is 15 amino acids long. CDR1 is MNHEY and CDR2 is SMNVEV in the germline V gene (reference sequence). V trimming: 0 bases; J trimming: 4 bases; junction bases outside the gene matches: 2. In DNA form, the CDR3 reads TGTGCCAGCAGTTTATCCGGGACTAGCGGATACGAGCAGTACTTC. This sequence encodes CASSLSGTSGYEQYF.

The CDR3 DNA reads TGTGCCAGCGCCCTGGGGGTGGACCTAGCGAAGGGGCAAAATGAGCAGTTCTTC. Translated: CASALGVDLAKGQNEQFF. The J gene is TRBJ2-1, the V gene TRBV11-3, with D possibly matching TRBD2 (6 bases). V lost 8 bases and J lost 7, with 30 bases in between. The CDR3 loop spans 18 amino acids. Germline V gene sequence: CDR1 SGHNT, CDR2 YENEEA.

The gene calls are TRBV7-2 and TRBJ2-7; D is uncertain. With 1 base removed from V and 9 bases from J, the gap between germline ends came to 13 bases. Germline V gene data show CDR1 as SGHTA and CDR2 as FQGNSA. This CDR3 comprises 13 residues. CDR3 loop: CASSLGGPTGQYF. CDR3 in DNA: TGTGCCAGCAGCTTAGGAGGCCCCACCGGGCAGTACTTC.

This clonotype was observed a few times. The chain links TRBV6-1 to TRBJ1-2; 7 nucleotides align to TRBD1. Germline V CDR1 and CDR2: MNHNS, SASEGT. V trimming: 3 bases; J trimming: 4 bases; junction bases outside the gene matches: 8. The CDR3 is 15 amino acids. The CDR3 DNA reads TGTGCCAGCAGTGACTCGGACAGGACATTCTATGGCTACACCTTC. Translated, it gives CASSDSDRTFYGYTF.

This clonotype occurred a few times. J is TRBJ2-1 and V is TRBV6-2 or TRBV6-3; D is possibly TRBD1 or TRBD2 (5 bases each). Germline-derived CDR1 and CDR2 are MNHEY and SVGEGT. The CDR3 covers 14 residues. Between the trimmed V and J ends, which lost 8 bases and 4 bases, there was a span of 15 bases. The CDR3 spells CASLVGPGYNEQFF. CDR3 bases: TGTGCCAGCTTAGTGGGACCCGGGTACAATGAGCAGTTCTTC.

V is TRBV5-5 and J is TRBJ2-5; D call uncertain. Trimming stripped 1 base from V and 0 bases from J, with 7 bases between. Germline CDR1 and CDR2: SGHKS and YYEKEE (reference sequence). The CDR3 spans 14 residues. The CDR3 nucleotides are TGTGCCAGCAGCTTGCAGGATTACCAAGAGACCCAGTACTTC. It yields the protein CASSLQDYQETQYF.

The rearrangement links TRBV7-2 to TRBJ1-5, with a tentative D call TRBD1 (5 bases). This CDR3 contains 15 residues. V dropped 0 bases and J dropped 6 bases, with 12 bases sitting between them. Germline CDR1 SGHTA, CDR2 FQGNSA. CDR3 nucleotides: TGTGCCAGCAGCTTAGCGGGGCCAGTAAGTCAGCCCCAGCATTTT. This translates into CASSLAGPVSQPQHF.

V usage is TRBV20-1 and J usage is TRBJ2-1; D is perhaps TRBD2 (5 bases). Trimming stripped 0 bases from V and 8 bases from J, with 14 bases between. Germline CDR1 DFQATT, CDR2 SNEGSKA (reference sequence). This CDR3 is 14 amino acids long. The chain's CDR3 is CSARDRTLRDEQFF. CDR3 sequence (DNA): TGCAGTGCTAGAGACCGGACCCTGCGGGATGAGCAGTTCTTC.

The chain couples TRBV19 to TRBJ2-2; D is undetermined. CDR1 is LNHDA and CDR2 is SQIVND in the germline V gene (reference sequence). Deletions cut 5 bases from V and 2 bases from J, with 12 bases between. This CDR3 region has 15 residues. The CDR3 region is CASSLGMGNTGELFF. CDR3 DNA sequence: TGTGCCAGTAGTCTAGGCATGGGAAACACCGGGGAGCTGTTTTTT.

This chain connects TRBV7-2 to TRBJ2-1; TRBD1 matches 8 bases. There are 13 residues in the CDR3. Germline V gives CDR1 SGHTA, CDR2 FQGNSA. V gave up 5 bases and J gave up 13 bases; unmatched junction bases: 10. In nucleotides, the CDR3 is TGTGCCAGCAGCCCGGACAGGGTAAACCCACAGTTCTTC. It codes for CASSPDRVNPQFF.

V usage is TRBV7-8 and J usage is TRBJ1-2; a weak D match, TRBD1 (6 bases). This CDR3 has 14 residues. Per the germline V gene, CDR1 is SGHVS and CDR2 is FQNEAQ. The V end lost 4 bases, the J end lost 7 bases, and 16 bases lay between the germline ends. The CDR3 DNA is TGTGCCAGCAGCTCTCGGGGGGCAACTTTTGGCTACACCTTC. Translated, it gives CASSSRGATFGYTF.

The genes are TRBV11-2 and TRBJ2-1; D is perhaps TRBD1 (6 bases). The CDR3 extends over 13 amino acids. The V end was cut by 3 bases, the J end by 7 bases, with 10 bases between. Germline CDR1 reads SGHAT; CDR2 reads FQNNGV. The CDR3 region is CASSFYRVNEQFF. The CDR3 coding sequence is TGTGCCAGCAGCTTTTACAGGGTGAATGAGCAGTTCTTC.

This clonotype was seen at least ten times. The rearrangement uses TRBV11-2 and TRBJ2-1, with D unresolved. V lost 0 bases and J lost 3, with 12 bases in between. The V gene's germline CDR1 is SGHAT and CDR2 FQNNGV. This CDR3 is built from 16 residues. DNA for the CDR3: TGTGCCAGCAGCTTAGATCACTTTTCTCGCTACAATGAGCAGTTCTTC. As protein: CASSLDHFSRYNEQFF.